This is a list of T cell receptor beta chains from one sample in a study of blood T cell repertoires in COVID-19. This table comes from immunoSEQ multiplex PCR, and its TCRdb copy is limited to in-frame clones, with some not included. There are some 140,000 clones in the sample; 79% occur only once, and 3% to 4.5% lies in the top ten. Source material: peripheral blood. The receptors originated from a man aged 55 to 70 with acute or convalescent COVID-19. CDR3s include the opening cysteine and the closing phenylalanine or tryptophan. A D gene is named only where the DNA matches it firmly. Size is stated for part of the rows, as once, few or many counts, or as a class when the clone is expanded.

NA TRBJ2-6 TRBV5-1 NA TGCGCCAGCAGCTTGGGACCACAGGGAACGACCATTGCTGGGCCCAACGTCCTGACTTTC CASSLGPQGTTIAGPNVLTF
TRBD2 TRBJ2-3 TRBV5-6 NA TGTGCCAGCAGTCGGCGACTAGCGGCAGATACGCAGTATTTT CASSRRLAADTQYF
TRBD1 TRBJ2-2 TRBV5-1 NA TGCGCCAGCAGTAAAGGGACAGGGTCCACCGGGGAGCTGTTTTTT CASSKGTGSTGELFF
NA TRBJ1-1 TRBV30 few TGTGCCTGGAGTACCGCAGATTTCACTGAAGCTTTCTTT CAWSTADFTEAFF
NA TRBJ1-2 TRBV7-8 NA TGTGCCAGCAGCATTGTACAGGCGGGGGGTAGCTACACCTTC CASSIVQAGGSYTF
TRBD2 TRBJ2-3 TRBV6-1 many TGTGCCAGCAGTGAAATAGCGGGAGGGCCTACAGATACGCAGTATTTT CASSEIAGGPTDTQYF
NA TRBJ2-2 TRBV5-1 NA TGCGCCAGCAGCTTGGGTTCCTACACCGGGGAGCTGTTTTTT CASSLGSYTGELFF
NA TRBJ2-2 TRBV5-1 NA TGCGCCAGCAGCCTGAACACCGGGGAGCTGTTTTTT CASSLNTGELFF
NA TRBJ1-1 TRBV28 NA TGTGCCAGCCGTACTGGGAGGGTCGAAGCTTTCTTT CASRTGRVEAFF
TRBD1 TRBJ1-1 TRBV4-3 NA TGCGCCAGCAGCCAAGAACCAACAGGGGGCGGCAGTGAAGCTTTCTTT CASSQEPTGGGSEAFF
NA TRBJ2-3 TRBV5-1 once TGCGCCAGCGGGCAGGAAGGAACAGATACGCAGTATTTT CASGQEGTDTQYF
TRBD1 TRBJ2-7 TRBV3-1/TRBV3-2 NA TGTGCCAGCAAGAGGGGGCGGACGCTCCCCTACGAGCAGTACTTC CASKRGRTLPYEQYF
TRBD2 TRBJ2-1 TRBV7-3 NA TGTGCCAGCAGCTCCTCGCGACTAGCGGAGGAGCAGTTCTTC CASSSSRLAEEQFF
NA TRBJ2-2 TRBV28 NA TGTGCCAGCAGTTTTAGCATCGGGAACACCGGGGAGCTGTTTTTT CASSFSIGNTGELFF
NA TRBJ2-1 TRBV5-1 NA TGCGCCAGCAGCTTGGGGGCAGGGGAGGGTAATGAGCAGTTCTTC CASSLGAGEGNEQFF
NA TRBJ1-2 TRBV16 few TGTGCCAGCAGCCAATCAGGGGTTTACTATGGCTACACCTTC CASSQSGVYYGYTF
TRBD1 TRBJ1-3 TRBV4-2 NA TGTGCCAGCAGCCAAGGACAGGGGGCGCGAGGAAACACCATATATTTT CASSQGQGARGNTIYF
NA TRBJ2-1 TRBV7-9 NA TGTGCCAGCAGGGGGGCACGCGGGGGCAGGCGCGTTGAGCAGTTCTTC CASRGARGGRRVEQFF
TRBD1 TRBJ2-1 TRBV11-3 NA TGTGCCAGCAGCTTAGGGACAGGGAATACAGAGCAGTTCTTC CASSLGTGNTEQFF
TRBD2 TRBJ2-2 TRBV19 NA TGTGCCAGTAGTATACGCGGGGGAAATAGCGGGGAGCTGTTTTTT CASSIRGGNSGELFF
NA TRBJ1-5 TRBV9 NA TGTGCCAGCAGCGTAGATGGGAGGGATCAGCCCCAGCATTTT CASSVDGRDQPQHF
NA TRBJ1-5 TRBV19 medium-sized TGTGCCAGTAGTATAGATCAGGGAAATCAGCCCCAGCATTTT CASSIDQGNQPQHF
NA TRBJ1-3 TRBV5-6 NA TGTGCCAGCAGCTTCATCGGCAGGACTTCTGGAAACACCATATATTTT CASSFIGRTSGNTIYF
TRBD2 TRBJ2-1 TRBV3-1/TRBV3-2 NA TGTGCCAGCAGCCAAAAAGGGAGGGCCCAAGGTGAGCAGTTCTTC CASSQKGRAQGEQFF
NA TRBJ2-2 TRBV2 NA TGTGCCAGCGGAACAGGTCTAGAGCTGTTTTTT CASGTGLELFF
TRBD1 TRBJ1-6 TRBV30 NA TGTGCCTGGAGCGAGGGGACAGTCAATTCACCCCTCCACTTT CAWSEGTVNSPLHF
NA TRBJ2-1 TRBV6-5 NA TGTGCCAGCAGTTACCTCAGGCAGACGATATTAAATGAGCAGTTCTTC CASSYLRQTILNEQFF
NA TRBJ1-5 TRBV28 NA TGTGCCAGCCACAACGGACAGCAATCATCGCCCCAGCATTTT CASHNGQQSSPQHF
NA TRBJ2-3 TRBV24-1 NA TGTGCCACCAGTGAGGGGGGGGCACGGACGCAGTATTTT CATSEGGARTQYF
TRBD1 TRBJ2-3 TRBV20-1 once TGCAGTGCCGACAGGGCAGATACGCAGTATTTT CSADRADTQYF
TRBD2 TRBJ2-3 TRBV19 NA TGTGCCAGTAGTTCCGGGACTAGCGTGGATACGCAGTATTTT CASSSGTSVDTQYF
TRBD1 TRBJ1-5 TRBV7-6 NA TGTGCCAGCAGCCCTACTCAGGGGGAAGGCAATCAGCCCCAGCATTTT CASSPTQGEGNQPQHF
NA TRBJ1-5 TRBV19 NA TGTGCCAGTAGTACTCCGTCAGGGTTGAGCCAGCATTTT CASSTPSGLSQHF
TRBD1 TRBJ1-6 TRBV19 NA TGTGCCAGTAACGGACAGGGAGAGAGCTCCTATAATTCACCCCTCCACTTT CASNGQGESSYNSPLHF
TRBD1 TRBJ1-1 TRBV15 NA TGTGCCACCAGCAGTGCAGGGGGCTACACTGAAGCTTTCTTT CATSSAGGYTEAFF
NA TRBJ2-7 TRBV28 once TGTGCCAGCAGTTTGGGGGCCGAGCAGTACTTC CASSLGAEQYF
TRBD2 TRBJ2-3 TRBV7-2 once TGTGCCAGCAGCTTACTAGCGGGAGGAGGCACAGATACGCAGTATTTT CASSLLAGGGTDTQYF
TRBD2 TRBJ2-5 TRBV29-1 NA TGCAGCGTGGGAGGGACCTCCCAAGAGACCCAGTACTTC CSVGGTSQETQYF
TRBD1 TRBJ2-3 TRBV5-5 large TGTGCCAGCAGCGGGGAGACAGGGATGAGCACAGATACGCAGTATTTT CASSGETGMSTDTQYF
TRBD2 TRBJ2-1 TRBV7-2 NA TGTGCCAGCAGCCCCCGACACAATAGGGGGCTAGCGGGAGTTAGGCAGTTCTTC CASSPRHNRGLAGVRQFF
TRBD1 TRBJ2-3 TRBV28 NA TGTGCCAGCAGTCAGCCGGGACAGGGCACAGATACGCAGTATTTT CASSQPGQGTDTQYF
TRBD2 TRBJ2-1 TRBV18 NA TGTGCCAGCTCACCTTTGCCGGGACTAGGATACAATGAGCAGTTCTTC CASSPLPGLGYNEQFF
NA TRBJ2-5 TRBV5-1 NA TGCGCCAGCAGGGTAACAGGGGAGACCCAGTACTTC CASRVTGETQYF
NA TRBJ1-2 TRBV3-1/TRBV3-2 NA TGTGCCAGCAGCCTTCGCGGAGAAGGCTATGGCTACACCTTC CASSLRGEGYGYTF
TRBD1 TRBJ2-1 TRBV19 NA TGTGCCAGTAAGTCCGCAGGGGGCAGGGATGAGCAGTTCTTC CASKSAGGRDEQFF
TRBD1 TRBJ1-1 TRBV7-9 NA TGTGCCAGCAGGGCCGGGACAGGGGGGTCTGAAGCTTTCTTT CASRAGTGGSEAFF
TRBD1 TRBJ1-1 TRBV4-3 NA TGCGCCAGCAGCCGGGGGACAGGGGGCGGCACTGAAGCTTTCTTT CASSRGTGGGTEAFF
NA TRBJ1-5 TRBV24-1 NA TGTGCCACCAGTGACCCCACAGGGATTAACCAGCCCCAGCATTTT CATSDPTGINQPQHF
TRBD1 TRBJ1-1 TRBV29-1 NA TGCAGCGCCAGGGGGTTAAGAACTGAAGCTTTCTTT CSARGLRTEAFF
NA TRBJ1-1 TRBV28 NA TGTGCCAGCAGTTTACCGACAGGAGCGAACACTGAAGCTTTCTTT CASSLPTGANTEAFF
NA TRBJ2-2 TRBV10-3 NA TGTGCCGTTTCTAGAGAACCGGCCGGGGAGCTGTTTTTT CAVSREPAGELFF
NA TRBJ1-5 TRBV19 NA TGTGCCAGTAGTCCCCGGGCAGGGAGGGACAATCAGCCCCAGCATTTT CASSPRAGRDNQPQHF
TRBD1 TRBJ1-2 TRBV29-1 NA TGCAGCGTTGAAAAGGCGCCAGGGGGGAAGGGCTACACCTTC CSVEKAPGGKGYTF
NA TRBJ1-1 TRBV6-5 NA TGTGCCAGCAGTTTGGACAGGAACACTGAAGCTTTCTTT CASSLDRNTEAFF